This paragraph reports one TCR beta chain. These data come from a study of blood T cell repertoires in COVID-19. Libraries were prepared by immunoSEQ multiplex PCR; TCRdb keeps only in-frame clonotypes and omits some of them. The table has about 270,000 clones, about 86% seen once. Germline V lookup: CDR1 MNHNY, CDR2 SVGAGI (reference sequence). The CDR3 spans 14 residues. V lost 7 bases, J lost 4 bases, and 14 bases lay in between. The sequenced material came from peripheral blood. This clonotype was obtained from a woman aged 30 to 39 with COVID-19, enrolled during active disease. The rearrangement links TRBV6-6 to TRBJ2-1, with D perhaps TRBD1 (6 bases). The DNA of the CDR3 is TGTGCCAGCACTGGGGGCCGCTTATACAATGAGCAGTTCTTC. Encoded protein: CASTGGRLYNEQFF.